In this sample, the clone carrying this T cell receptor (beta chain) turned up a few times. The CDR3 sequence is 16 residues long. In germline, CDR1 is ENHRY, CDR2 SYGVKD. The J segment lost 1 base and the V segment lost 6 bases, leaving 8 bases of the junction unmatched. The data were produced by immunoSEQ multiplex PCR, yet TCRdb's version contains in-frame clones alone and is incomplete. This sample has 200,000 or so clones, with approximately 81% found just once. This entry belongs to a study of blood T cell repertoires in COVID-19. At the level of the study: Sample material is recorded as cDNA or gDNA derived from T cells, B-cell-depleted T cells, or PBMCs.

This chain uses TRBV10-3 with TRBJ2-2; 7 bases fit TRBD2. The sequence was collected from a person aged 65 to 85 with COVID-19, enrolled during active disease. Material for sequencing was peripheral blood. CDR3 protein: CAISPVAGLNTGELFF. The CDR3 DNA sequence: TGTGCCATCAGCCCCGTAGCGGGCTTGAACACCGGGGAGCTGTTTTTT.